The clone carrying this T cell receptor beta chain was seen a few times. This specimen belongs to a study of blood T cell repertoires in COVID-19. The overall study: Sites across the United States, Italy and Spain contributed samples from acute and convalescent COVID-19.

TCRdb's copy holds only in-frame clones and misses some; the assay was immunoSEQ multiplex PCR. Of 60,000 to 75,000 clones in the sample, approximately 86% were seen once. The TCR originated in a woman aged 60-75 years with acute or convalescent COVID-19. The specimen sequenced was peripheral blood.

DNA of the CDR3: TGTGCCAGCAGCTTGGACTGGACAGTCGCGAACCCCCTCCACTTT. It yields the protein CASSLDWTVANPLHF. The V and J genes are TRBV5-6 and TRBJ1-6; D might be TRBD1 (6 bases). Trimming left V 0 bases short and J 13 bases short, with 17 bases between. Germline V gene sequence: CDR1 SGHDT, CDR2 YYEEEE. This CDR3 region has 15 residues.